Listed below are T cell receptor beta chains from one sample, sequenced in a study of Ad26.COV2.S vaccination and SARS-CoV-2 variants. Assay: immunoSEQ multiplex PCR; the TCRdb copy retains only in-frame clones and omits some. Counted here are some 300,000 clones, around four fifths occurring once; the ten biggest clones make up approximately 2%. The specimen comprised peripheral blood, sampled in a trial of Ad26.COV2.S vaccine versus placebo. Receptor source: a person between 18 and 65 years old who received the Ad26.COV2.S COVID-19 vaccine or a placebo. Both conserved end residues are part of each CDR3. The D gene is left open where the match is weak. The listing skips clone size in some rows; elsewhere it reads once, few, many or a size class.

>TRBJ2-5|TRBD2|TRBV11-3|.
TGTGCCAGCAGCCCGGGACTAGCTGGCCAAGAGACCCAGTACTTC
CASSPGLAGQETQYF
>TRBJ2-7|TRBD1|TRBV12-3/TRBV12-4|.
TGTGCCAGCAGTTTCAGGGGGCAAGACGAGCAGTACTTC
CASSFRGQDEQYF
>TRBJ1-6|.|TRBV27|.
TGTGCCAGCAGTTTATGGGTAAGAAGTTCACCCCTCCACTTT
CASSLWVRSSPLHF
>TRBJ1-1|.|TRBV27|few
TGTGCCAGCAGTTTATCGTTGTTTCCGACAGAGCCGAACACTGAAGCTTTCTTT
CASSLSLFPTEPNTEAFF
>TRBJ1-1|.|TRBV7-3|.
TGTGCCAGCAGCTTAACAGGTTTGAAGCCGAGCACTGAAGCTTTCTTT
CASSLTGLKPSTEAFF
>TRBJ2-2|TRBD1|TRBV11-3|.
TGTGCCAGCAGCTTAGCCTCCGGGACAGACGCAGCCTCTTTT
CASSLASGTDAASF
>TRBJ2-7|TRBD1|TRBV28|.
TGTGCCAGCTCGCTCGACGGGACAGGGGCCGAGCAGTACTTC
CASSLDGTGAEQYF
>TRBJ1-2|.|TRBV19|.
TGTGCCAGTTCCCGATCGGCCGGGGACATTAACTATGGCTACACCTTC
CASSRSAGDINYGYTF
>TRBJ2-5|TRBD1|TRBV5-4|.
TGTGCCAGCAGTTTAAGGACAGGGGGTGGAGAGACCCAGTACTTC
CASSLRTGGGETQYF
>TRBJ2-3|.|TRBV7-6|.
TGTGCCAGCAGCCGCCGGACAGATACAGATACGCAGTATTTT
CASSRRTDTDTQYF
>TRBJ1-1|.|TRBV19|.
TGTGCCAGTATCCTACGGGGCGACGACACTGAAGCTTTCTTT
CASILRGDDTEAFF
>TRBJ1-2|.|TRBV6-5|.
TGTGCCAGCAGCTCCGGGGTAGTCAATAACTATGGCTACACCTTC
CASSSGVVNNYGYTF
>TRBJ2-7|.|TRBV6-6|once
TGTGCCAGCGCGGAGTCGCCCTCCTACGAGCAGTACTTC
CASAESPSYEQYF
>TRBJ1-5|.|TRBV9|.
TGTGCCAGCAGCGTAGGTTCTGGGCCCAATCAGCCCCAGCATTTT
CASSVGSGPNQPQHF
>TRBJ1-1|.|TRBV5-5|.
TGTGCCAGCACGCAGGGCGACGGATTCACTGAAGCTTTCTTT
CASTQGDGFTEAFF
>TRBJ2-7|TRBD2|TRBV2|once
TGTGCCAGCAGTCCAAGGGGCGGGGGGCTTCTCGCCTACGAGCAGTACTTC
CASSPRGGGLLAYEQYF
>TRBJ2-5|.|TRBV24-1|.
TGTGCCACCAGTGACTCCCGTGGGGCCGGGGAGACCCAGTACTTC
CATSDSRGAGETQYF
>TRBJ1-2|.|TRBV18|once
TGTGCCAGCTCGCCGCCCGGGGGACTCGCCTATGGCTACACCTTC
CASSPPGGLAYGYTF
>TRBJ1-1|.|TRBV7-9|.
TGTGCCAGCAGCTTAGCAGGGTTTGGATCGGCTTTCTTT
CASSLAGFGSAFF
>TRBJ2-7|.|TRBV5-1|.
TGCGCCAGCAGCTTGGGCAGTTACAATAACGAGCAGTACTTC
CASSLGSYNNEQYF
>TRBJ2-1|.|TRBV11-2|.
TGTGCCAGCAGCCCCGTCGGGGGATCGGGCGGATTAGCGCAGTTCTTC
CASSPVGGSGGLAQFF
>TRBJ2-5|.|TRBV18|.
TGTGCCAGCTCACAGGGGACTCTCGGCGGGGAGACCCAGTACTTC
CASSQGTLGGETQYF
>TRBJ2-7|.|TRBV28|.
TGTGCCAGCAGTTTAGGCTACACAGGGCGGGAGCAGTACTTC
CASSLGYTGREQYF
>TRBJ2-5|TRBD1|TRBV27|.
TGTGCCAGCAGTTTTGCAGGGGGTAGACAAGAGACCCAGTACTTC
CASSFAGGRQETQYF
>TRBJ2-5|.|TRBV20-1|.
TGCAGTGCTAGTGGGGAAGAAGAGACCCAGTACTTC
CSASGEEETQYF
>TRBJ2-1|.|TRBV18|once
TGTGCCAGCTCACCACGCCCGGTGAGCTCCTACAATGAGCAGTTCTTC
CASSPRPVSSYNEQFF
>TRBJ1-1|.|TRBV6-4|.
TGTGCCAGCAGGTGGACAGTTCACCCTGAAGCTTTCTTT
CASRWTVHPEAFF
>TRBJ2-2|TRBD1|TRBV24-1|.
TGTGCCACCAGTGACTGGGACAGGACGGAGGAGCTGTTTTTT
CATSDWDRTEELFF
>TRBJ2-1|TRBD1|TRBV6-2/TRBV6-3|few
TGTGCCAGCAGTTACCCGACAGGGTTCAGTGAGCAGTTCTTC
CASSYPTGFSEQFF
>TRBJ2-7|TRBD1|TRBV6-5|.
TGTGCCAGCAGTTACGGACAGGGTACCTACGAGCAGTACTTC
CASSYGQGTYEQYF
>TRBJ2-3|TRBD2|TRBV27|.
TGTGCCAGCAGTTTATGGGGACTAGCGGGGGGGGGCACAGATACGCAGTATTTT
CASSLWGLAGGGTDTQYF
>TRBJ2-1|.|TRBV6-5|.
TGTGCCAGCACCCGGGGAGGCAATGAGCAGTTCTTC
CASTRGGNEQFF
>TRBJ2-1|.|TRBV6-1|.
TGTGCCAGCAGTGAAGCCGGGGGGCACCACAATGAGCAGTTCTTC
CASSEAGGHHNEQFF
>TRBJ2-1|.|TRBV12-3/TRBV12-4|.
TGTGCCAGCAGTCCGGGTTGGGATGAGCAGTTCTTC
CASSPGWDEQFF
>TRBJ1-5|.|TRBV5-1|.
TGCGCCAGCAGCTTGGGCAGTCCCTATCAGCCCCAGCATTTT
CASSLGSPYQPQHF
>TRBJ1-6|.|TRBV10-1|.
TGCGCCAGTTATTCACCCCTCCACTTT
CASYSPLHF
>TRBJ2-3|.|TRBV4-2|.
TGTGCCAGCAGCCAAGCAGATACGCAGTATTTT
CASSQADTQYF
>TRBJ2-7|TRBD2|TRBV5-1|.
TGCGCCAGCAGCCGCCGAGCGGGGAGCGGCTACGAGCAGTACTTC
CASSRRAGSGYEQYF
>TRBJ2-3|TRBD2|TRBV4-2|.
TGTGCCAGCAGCCAAGATCCCCCCCGAGCGGGGGGGCTCATAGATACGCAGTATTTT
CASSQDPPRAGGLIDTQYF
>TRBJ2-5|TRBD2|TRBV10-3|.
TGTGCCATCAGTGAACTAACGGGACTAGATGCGGAGACCCAGTACTTC
CAISELTGLDAETQYF
>TRBJ1-1|.|TRBV2|.
TGTGCCAGCAACCTACAGAGGAACACTGAAGCTTTCTTT
CASNLQRNTEAFF
>TRBJ2-7|TRBD1|TRBV27|few
TGTGCCAGCAGTTTAAACAGGGGGCGCGAGCAGTACTTC
CASSLNRGREQYF
>TRBJ2-7|.|TRBV19|.
TGTGCCAGTAGTATCGGAATTTCCCACGGCTACGAGCAGTACTTC
CASSIGISHGYEQYF
>TRBJ2-5|TRBD2|TRBV6-1|.
TGTGCCAGCAGTGAACTCAGTAGCGGGGCAGAGACCCAGTACTTC
CASSELSSGAETQYF
>TRBJ2-7|.|TRBV11-2|few
TGTGCCAGCAGCTTAGGGGTCAGTTCTTACGAGCAGTACTTC
CASSLGVSSYEQYF
>TRBJ2-7|TRBD1|TRBV11-3|.
TGTGCCAGCAGTTTGCGGGACAGGGGAACCTACGAGCAGTACTTC
CASSLRDRGTYEQYF
>TRBJ1-6|TRBD1|TRBV7-3|.
TGTGCCAGCAGCTCGGGACAGTATAATTCACCCCTCCACTTT
CASSSGQYNSPLHF
>TRBJ2-1|.|TRBV7-9|.
TGTGCCAGCAGCCTCGACACCTACAATGAGCAGTTCTTC
CASSLDTYNEQFF
>TRBJ2-7|.|TRBV5-1|.
TGCGCCAGCAGCTTTCGGGGCAGCTCCTACGAGCAGTACTTC
CASSFRGSSYEQYF
>TRBJ1-3|.|TRBV14|.
TGTGCCAGCAGCTTGAGTGGGGGGCTTGGAAACACCATATATTTT
CASSLSGGLGNTIYF
>TRBJ2-3|.|TRBV5-1|.
TGCGCCAGCGCTAGCGTTCCATCAGATACGCAGTATTTT
CASASVPSDTQYF
>TRBJ1-2|.|TRBV28|.
TGTGCCAGCAGTTTGGGGCCCTATGGCTACACCTTC
CASSLGPYGYTF
>TRBJ2-1|.|TRBV6-5|.
TGTGCCAGCAGTTCCGGCACACTGGTTTACAATGAGCAGTTCTTC
CASSSGTLVYNEQFF
>TRBJ2-3|.|TRBV7-5|.
TGTGCCAGAAGCTTTTTGCGGAACCGCACAGATACGCAGTATTTT
CARSFLRNRTDTQYF
>TRBJ2-7|.|TRBV18|.
TGTGCCAGCTCACCCTCGGCAGGGGGGAACGAGCAGTACTTC
CASSPSAGGNEQYF
>TRBJ2-1|.|TRBV5-4|.
TGTGCCAGCAGCTTGGGTCCAGCGGACAATGAGCAGTTCTTC
CASSLGPADNEQFF